The next 25 T cell receptor beta chains were all read from a single sample in a study of shared clonotypes between healthy human individuals. Profiled with immunoSEQ multiplex PCR; TCRdb holds only in-frame clones, not every one. The table shows approximately 2.5 million clones, with 90% to 95% occurring only once. Source material: naive CD4+ T cells sorted from blood. The subset is: CD45RA+ positively selected. These receptors all stem from a man in his late teens or twenties in good health.

The chain recombines TRBV2 with TRBJ2-2, with 8 nucleotides matching TRBD1. The CDR3 runs 15 residues. Trimming at V came to 9 bases and at J to 8 bases, leaving 14 bases not matched to a gene. Germline CDR1 reads SNHLY; CDR2 reads FYNNEI. The CDR3 DNA is TGTGCCAGTGACGCTATGGGACAGGTCGGAGGGGAGCTGTTTTTT. Translation gives CASDAMGQVGGELFF.

CDR3 in amino acids: CASRAPGQGADSPLHF. CDR3 in DNA: TGTGCCAGCAGAGCGCCGGGACAGGGGGCTGATTCACCCCTCCACTTT. This rearrangement joins TRBV6-6 to TRBJ1-6, with 12 bases that match TRBD1. Germline V lookup: CDR1 MNHNY, CDR2 SVGAGI (reference sequence). The CDR3 has 16 amino acids. Trimming cost V 6 bases and J 8 bases; bases outside gene matches: 8.

The CDR3 reads CASSRGGGVYNEQFF. DNA for the CDR3: TGTGCCAGCAGTCGAGGCGGCGGGGTTTACAATGAGCAGTTCTTC. The chain carries TRBV6-5 and TRBJ2-1; perhaps TRBD2 as D (6 bases). Trimming pared 5 bases from V and 4 bases from J, leaving 15 bases between. The CDR3 has 15 residues. Germline assignment: CDR1 MNHEY and CDR2 SVGAGI.

On this clone itself: The identical CDR3 is also encoded by other nucleotide sequences in the sample. This chain connects TRBV11-2 to TRBJ2-5; 9 nucleotides line up with TRBD2. Trimming took 2 bases from V and 2 from J; bases not matched to a gene: 3. The CDR3 runs 15 residues. CDR1 is SGHAT and CDR2 is FQNNGV in the germline V gene. The CDR3 loop reads CASSLLAGGQETQYF. The DNA for the CDR3 is TGTGCCAGCAGCTTACTCGCGGGAGGGCAAGAGACCCAGTACTTC.

This clone showed up just once. The V call is TRBV7-2, the J call TRBJ2-5, with D possibly being TRBD2 (5 bases). The CDR3 has 14 residues. Per the germline V gene, CDR1 is SGHTA and CDR2 is FQGNSA. Trimming left V 4 bases short and J 4 bases short, with 13 bases between. CDR3: CASSWRRSGETQYF. The CDR3 DNA follows: TGTGCCAGCAGCTGGCGGAGGTCCGGAGAGACCCAGTACTTC.

The chain carries TRBV10-3 and TRBJ2-7; 10 nucleotides agree with TRBD1. Germline values: CDR1 ENHRY, CDR2 SYGVKD. The J segment lost 1 base and the V segment lost 0 bases, leaving 3 bases of the junction unmatched. CDR3 length: 16 residues. As DNA, the CDR3 is TGTGCCATCAGTGAGTCTCGGGGACAGGGGTCCTACGAGCAGTACTTC. Amino acid sequence: CAISESRGQGSYEQYF.

The rearrangement links TRBV7-2 to TRBJ2-7; weak D call: TRBD1 (6 bases). V lost 3 bases and J lost 6, with 9 bases in between. The germline gives CDR1 SGHTA, CDR2 FQGNSA. The CDR3 extends over 12 amino acids. The CDR3 bases are TGTGCCAGCAGCTTCAGGGGCGGCGAGCAGTACTTC. It is translated as CASSFRGGEQYF.

Turning to this clone: The identical CDR3 is also encoded by other nucleotide sequences in the sample. The chain carries TRBV18 and TRBJ1-2, with D maybe TRBD1 (5 bases). Trimming stripped 0 bases from V and 7 bases from J, with 9 bases between. The CDR3 spans 13 residues. Germline CDR1 is KGHSH and CDR2 is LQKENI. CDR3: CASSPPGGGGYTF. For the CDR3, the DNA is TGTGCCAGCTCACCACCGGGGGGTGGTGGCTACACCTTC.

The chain couples TRBV6-5 to TRBJ2-7; weak D call: TRBD1 (5 bases). The CDR3 length is 15 residues. Germline CDR1 MNHEY, CDR2 SVGAGI. Trimming cost V 5 bases and J 6 bases, with 20 bases left between them. CDR3 nucleotides: TGTGCCAGCAGTACCTCCCCGGGCAGGGTTTCCGAGCAGTACTTC. It encodes CASSTSPGRVSEQYF.

The chain recombines TRBV11-2 with TRBJ2-1, with 9 bases aligning to TRBD2. Germline V gene lookup returns CDR1 SGHAT and CDR2 FQNNGV. The CDR3 is 17 residues long. The V segment lost 0 bases and the J segment 6 bases; nucleotides outside the gene matches: 9. The CDR3 region has the DNA TGTGCCAGCAGCTTAGAGTTCCGAGCGGGGGGTATCAATGAGCAGTTCTTC. It translates to CASSLEFRAGGINEQFF.

The V gene is TRBV5-4, the J gene TRBJ2-5, with D hard to call. CDR1 SGHNT and CDR2 YYREEE come from the germline V gene (reference sequence). Trimming took off 2 bases at V and 7 bases at J, with 6 bases between the two ends. The CDR3 spans 11 residues. DNA for the CDR3: TGTGCCAGCAGCTTCTCGGGGACCCAGTACTTC. Translated, it gives CASSFSGTQYF.

This clone appeared a single time. The same CDR3 also results from other DNA sequences found in this sample. The chain carries TRBV5-1 and TRBJ1-5; possible D gene TRBD1, 5 bases. The germline V gene encodes CDR1 SGHRS and CDR2 YFSETQ. CDR3 length equals 14 residues. Trimming left V 4 bases short and J 3 bases short, with 11 bases between. CDR3 DNA: TGCGCCAGCAGCCGGGGGGGTTCCAATCAGCCCCAGCATTTT. Amino acids: CASSRGGSNQPQHF.

In its sample, this clone was seen once. Other DNA sequences in this sample translate to the same CDR3. The CDR3 sequence: CASSIQGGNQPQHF. CDR3 bases: TGTGCCAGTAGTATCCAGGGAGGGAATCAGCCCCAGCATTTT. The rearrangement uses TRBV19 and TRBJ1-5; D possibly corresponds to TRBD1 (5 bases). Deletions cut 3 bases from V and 4 bases from J, with 10 bases between. The CDR3 has 14 residues. Germline V gene sequence: CDR1 LNHDA, CDR2 SQIVND (reference sequence).

The chain carries TRBV30 and TRBJ1-2; D gene uncertain. This CDR3 spans 12 amino acids. Trimming left V 0 bases short and J 8 bases short, with 10 bases between. The V gene's germline CDR1 is GTSNPN and CDR2 SVGIG (reference sequence). CDR3 in DNA: TGTGCCTGGAGTGTAGTTTTAGGAGGCTACACCTTC. Translation gives CAWSVVLGGYTF.

This clone came up once. This same CDR3 is encoded by further DNA sequences in the sample. The J gene is TRBJ2-3, the V gene TRBV6-5; D not certain. From germline, CDR1 is MNHEY and CDR2 SVGAGI. The CDR3 loop spans 15 amino acids. Between the trimmed V and J ends, which lost 2 bases and 1 base, there was a span of 10 bases. CDR3 residues: CASSYGGVGTDTQYF. DNA for the CDR3: TGTGCCAGCAGTTACGGCGGAGTAGGCACAGATACGCAGTATTTT.

This chain uses TRBV23-1 with TRBJ2-1; D is unclear. TRBV23-1 is annotated as an ORF whose role is uncertain. The CDR3 extends over 10 amino acids. With 7 bases removed from V and 7 bases from J, the gap between germline ends came to 5 bases. CDR3 sequence reads: CASIPNEQFF. The CDR3 DNA sequence: TGCGCCAGCATACCGAATGAGCAGTTCTTC.

With respect to this clone: One end of the junction does not line up with germline, which may come from a read error. The rearrangement links TRBV5-4 to TRBJ1-1; 9 nucleotides line up with TRBD1. This CDR3 has 14 amino acids. The germline V gene encodes CDR1 SGHNT and CDR2 YYREEE (reference sequence). The CDR3 nucleotides are TGTGCCAGCAGATTGGGACAGGGCAACACTGAAGCTTTCTTT. Translated, it gives CASRLGQGNTEAFF.

The chain has TRBV20-1 and TRBJ1-1; no firm D call. Trimming removed 6 bases at V and 2 bases at J, with 7 bases between. Germline values: CDR1 DFQATT, CDR2 SNEGSKA (reference sequence). The CDR3 is 11 residues long. CDR3 sequence reads: CSANPNTEAFF. In DNA, the CDR3 is TGCAGTGCAAACCCCAACACTGAAGCTTTCTTT.

V and J are TRBV13 and TRBJ2-3, with D possibly TRBD1 on 6 matching bases. This CDR3 comprises 16 residues. Between the trimmed V and J ends, which lost 5 bases and 0 bases, there was a span of 15 bases. The V gene's germline CDR1 is PRHDT and CDR2 FYEKMQ (reference sequence). CDR3 bases: TGTGCCAGCAGCCCCGGACAGAAGCCTAGCACAGATACGCAGTATTTT. Protein product: CASSPGQKPSTDTQYF.

The rearrangement joins TRBV30 to TRBJ1-5; D is uncertain. The CDR3 is 13 residues long. V was trimmed by 4 bases and J by 7 bases, leaving 14 bases between them. The germline V gene encodes CDR1 GTSNPN and CDR2 SVGIG (reference sequence). The CDR3 reads CAWNRVRGQPQHF. The DNA for the CDR3 is TGTGCCTGGAATCGCGTCAGAGGGCAGCCCCAGCATTTT.

The chain is built from TRBV10-2 and TRBJ1-5; 11 nucleotides agree with TRBD1. Germline values: CDR1 WSHSY, CDR2 SAAADI. V gave up 6 bases and J gave up 0 bases; unmatched junction bases: 10. This CDR3 spans 18 amino acids. The CDR3 region is CASRPGTGGPYSNQPQHF. As DNA, the CDR3 is TGCGCCAGCAGACCCGGGACAGGGGGTCCCTATAGCAATCAGCCCCAGCATTTT.

CDR3: CASSRREEQYF. The CDR3 nucleotides read TGTGCCAGCAGCCGCCGGGAAGAGCAGTACTTC. The V gene is TRBV7-9, the J gene TRBJ2-7; tentative D call: TRBD2 (5 bases). Trimming shortened V by 5 bases and J by 7 bases, and 9 bases separated the two germline ends. Per germline, CDR1 SEHNR and CDR2 FQNEAQ (reference sequence). The CDR3 is 11 amino acids.

This clone was seen a handful of times. The V call is TRBV10-3, the J call TRBJ1-6; unclear D gene. Germline V gene lookup returns CDR1 ENHRY and CDR2 SYGVKD. The CDR3 runs to 15 residues. Trimming removed 3 bases at V and 5 bases at J, with 11 bases between. In nucleotides, the CDR3 is TGTGCCATCAGTGAAGCGACGGGCAATAATTCACCCCTCCACTTT. The encoded protein is CAISEATGNNSPLHF.

The chain links TRBV7-2 to TRBJ2-2; D remains unclear. The germline V gene has CDR1 SGHTA and CDR2 FQGNSA. V was clipped by 4 bases and J by 8 bases, with 8 bases between them. The CDR3 spans 12 residues. CDR3 bases: TGTGCCAGCAGCTCCTATGCGGGGGAGCTGTTTTTT. Residues: CASSSYAGELFF.

The chain employs TRBV11-3 and TRBJ2-2; TRBD1 aligns across 8 bases. The CDR3 has 16 amino acids. Germline V gives CDR1 SGHNT, CDR2 YENEEA. J was trimmed by 3 bases and V by 5 bases; bases with no gene match: 8. The CDR3 loop reads CASSLRTGRYTGELFF. CDR3 bases: TGTGCCAGCAGCCTCCGGACAGGGAGGTACACCGGGGAGCTGTTTTTT.